This T cell receptor (beta chain) was identified during a study of cytomegalovirus exposure and HLA in healthy donors. This clone was counted only a few times. Its antigen is unknown. The study's findings and limits: Associated with cytomegalovirus, according to the listing, were around 160 TCR beta chains. In a later analysis, a missense DCLRE1C variant was linked to TCR beta V- and J-gene trimming.

The CDR3 consists of 13 residues. Trimming took 0 bases from V and 6 from J, leaving 10 bases between them. Germline assignment: CDR1 SGHKS and CDR2 YYEKEE (reference sequence). PCR amplification relied on 60 Vbeta primers (plus 13 Jbeta primers). Here immunoSEQ multiplex PCR was the method, and the copy in TCRdb shows in-frame clones only, minus some. The sample carries about 120,000 clones, more than 65% recorded once. Sample: PBMCs. This rearrangement joins TRBV5-5 to TRBJ2-7; the D gene is possibly TRBD2 (6 bases). The sequence derives from a woman under 30 in good health and CMV-seronegative. DNA for the CDR3: TGTGCCAGCAGCTTGGCATGGGGAGGCGAGCAGTACTTC. Encoded protein: CASSLAWGGEQYF.